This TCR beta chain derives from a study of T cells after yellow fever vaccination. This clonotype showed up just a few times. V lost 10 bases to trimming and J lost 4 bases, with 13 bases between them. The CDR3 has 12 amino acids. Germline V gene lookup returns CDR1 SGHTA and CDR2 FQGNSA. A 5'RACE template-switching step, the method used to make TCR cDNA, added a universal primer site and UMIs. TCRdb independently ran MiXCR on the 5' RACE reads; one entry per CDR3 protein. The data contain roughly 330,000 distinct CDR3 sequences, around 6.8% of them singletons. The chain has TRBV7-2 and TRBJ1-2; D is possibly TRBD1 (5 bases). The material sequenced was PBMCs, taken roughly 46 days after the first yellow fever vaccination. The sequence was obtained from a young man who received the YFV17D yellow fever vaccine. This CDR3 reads CATWGTSYGYTF. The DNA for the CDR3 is TGTGCCACGTGGGGGACCTCCTATGGCTACACCTTC.